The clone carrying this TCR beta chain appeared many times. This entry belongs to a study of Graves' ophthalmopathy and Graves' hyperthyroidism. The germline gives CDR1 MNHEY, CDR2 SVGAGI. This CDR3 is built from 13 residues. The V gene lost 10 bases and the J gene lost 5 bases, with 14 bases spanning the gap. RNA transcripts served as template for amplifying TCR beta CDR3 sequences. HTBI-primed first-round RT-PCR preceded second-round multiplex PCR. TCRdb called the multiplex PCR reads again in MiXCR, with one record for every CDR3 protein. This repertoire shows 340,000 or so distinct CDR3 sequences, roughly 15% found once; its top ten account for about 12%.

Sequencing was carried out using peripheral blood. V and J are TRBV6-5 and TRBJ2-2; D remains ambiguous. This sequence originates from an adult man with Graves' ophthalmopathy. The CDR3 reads CATSDLPTGELFF. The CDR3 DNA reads TGTGCCACCTCGGATTTGCCAACCGGGGAGCTGTTTTTT.